The 20 T cell receptor beta chains below were found in one sample sequenced in a study of cytomegalovirus exposure and HLA in healthy donors. The PCR made use of 60 Vbeta and 13 Jbeta primers. Profiling relied on immunoSEQ multiplex PCR, and the TCRdb table lists in-frame clones only, not all of them. Of around 200,000 clones listed, roughly four fifths are singletons. Source material: PBMCs. All receptors come from a woman aged 25-40 years in good health and CMV-seropositive.

This clone was seen a single time. Other DNA sequences in the sample encode the same CDR3. This chain links TRBV12-5 with TRBJ2-7; weak D call: TRBD1 (5 bases). CDR3 size: 14 residues. Trimming stripped 5 bases from V and 2 bases from J, with 13 bases between. Germline-derived CDR1 and CDR2 are LGHNT and FRNRAP. CDR3: CASGRGNPTYEQYF. In DNA form, the CDR3 reads TGTGCTAGTGGTAGGGGCAACCCGACCTACGAGCAGTACTTC.

This chain connects TRBV27 to TRBJ2-3; 9 bases are a match to TRBD1. Germline assignment: CDR1 MNHEY and CDR2 SMNVEV (reference sequence). V lost 3 bases, J lost 2 bases, and 3 bases stayed unmatched. The CDR3 is 15 residues long. Here the CDR3 reads CASSFGQGITDTQYF. CDR3 nucleotide sequence: TGTGCCAGCAGTTTCGGACAGGGGATCACAGATACGCAGTATTTT.

The table lists this clone with a count of one. The chain links TRBV6-6 to TRBJ2-1, with D tentatively TRBD1 (6 bases). The CDR3 is made up of 15 amino acids. Trimming pared 2 bases from V and 2 bases from J, leaving 10 bases between. Germline assignment: CDR1 MNHNY and CDR2 SVGAGI (reference sequence). DNA for the CDR3: TGTGCCAGCAGTTACGGGGACATTACCTACAATGAGCAGTTCTTC. Residues: CASSYGDITYNEQFF.

The rearrangement links TRBV7-2 to TRBJ1-1; TRBD1 matches 7 bases. Trimming removed 4 bases from V and 4 bases from J; junction bases left unmatched: 3. This CDR3 comprises 13 residues. CDR1 is SGHTA and CDR2 is FQGNSA in the germline V gene. The DNA for the CDR3 is TGTGCCAGCAGCTACCGACAGGGCACTGAAGCTTTCTTT. Its translation: CASSYRQGTEAFF.

The V and J genes are TRBV18 and TRBJ2-5; the D is unclear. The V gene lost 2 bases and the J gene lost 1 base, with 5 bases spanning the gap. Per the germline V gene, CDR1 is KGHSH and CDR2 is LQKENI. The CDR3 covers 13 residues. The CDR3 region has the DNA TGTGCCAGCTCACCATTTATCCAAGAGACCCAGTACTTC. This codes for CASSPFIQETQYF.

The chain joins TRBV6-1 to TRBJ1-2, with D maybe TRBD1 (5 bases). V gave up 5 bases and J gave up 8 bases, with 12 bases separating them. Germline V gene sequence: CDR1 MNHNS, CDR2 SASEGT. CDR3 size: 12 residues. The CDR3 nucleotides are TGTGCCAGCAGTCTTACGCAGGGCGGCTACACCTTC. It specifies CASSLTQGGYTF.

The gene calls are TRBV15 and TRBJ1-2; 10 nucleotides align to TRBD1. Germline V lookup: CDR1 LNHNV, CDR2 YYDKDF (reference sequence). The CDR3 is made up of 14 amino acids. The J segment lost 2 bases and the V segment lost 3 bases, leaving 0 bases of the junction unmatched. This chain's CDR3 is CATSRDRGNYGYTF. In DNA form, the CDR3 reads TGTGCCACCAGCAGGGACAGGGGGAACTATGGCTACACCTTC.

DNA for the CDR3: TGCAGTGTCAAGGGGAAAAACATTCAGTACTTC. Protein: CSVKGKNIQYF. The chain combines TRBV20-1 with TRBJ2-4; tentatively, D is TRBD1 (5 bases). From germline, CDR1 is DFQATT and CDR2 SNEGSKA (reference sequence). This CDR3 region has 11 residues. V lost 7 bases and J 4 bases, leaving 8 bases between the germline ends.

The chain carries TRBV19 and TRBJ1-2, with 11 bases identical to TRBD1. Per germline, CDR1 LNHDA and CDR2 SQIVND (reference sequence). The junction had 3 bases not matched to a gene; V was cut back by 6 bases and J by 0 bases. CDR3 size: 15 residues. Written as DNA, the CDR3 is TGTGCCAGTAGCCAGGGACAGGGGGCTAACTATGGCTACACCTTC. It codes for CASSQGQGANYGYTF. Combining the CDR3 with reference TRBV19 and TRBJ1-2 gives the whole variable domain DGGITQSPKYLFRKEGQNVTLSCEQNLNHDAMYWYRQDPGQGLRLIYYSQIVNDFQKGDIAEGYSVSREKKESFPLTVTSAQKNPTAFYLCASSQGQGANYGYTFGSGTRLTVV.

The chain combines TRBV11-3 with TRBJ2-3; D is undetermined. Trimming took off 5 bases at V and 1 base at J, with 4 bases between the two ends. CDR1 is SGHNT and CDR2 is YENEEA in the germline V gene. This CDR3 is built from 12 residues. The CDR3 DNA sequence: TGTGCCAGCAGCCCAGGCACAGATACGCAGTATTTT. It is translated as CASSPGTDTQYF.

V gene TRBV15 combines with J gene TRBJ2-7; TRBD2 agrees at 9 bases. From germline, CDR1 is LNHNV and CDR2 YYDKDF (reference sequence). CDR3 length: 15 residues. Trimming took 0 bases from V and 0 from J; bases not matched to a gene: 0. CDR3 protein: CATSRDSGSSYEQYF. The CDR3 DNA reads TGTGCCACCAGCAGAGATAGCGGGAGCTCCTACGAGCAGTACTTC.

CDR3 in amino acids: CASSVAGTPGEGNIQYF. The CDR3 DNA reads TGTGCCAGCAGCGTGGCTGGGACTCCCGGGGAGGGAAACATTCAGTACTTC. The genes are TRBV9 and TRBJ2-4, with TRBD2 identical over 7 bases. With 2 bases clipped from V and 6 bases from J, the junction kept 14 bases outside the gene matches. The length of the CDR3 is 17 residues. CDR1 is SGDLS and CDR2 is YYNGEE in the germline V gene.

This clone was seen a handful of times. The rearrangement uses TRBV28 and TRBJ2-7, with a tentative D call TRBD1 (5 bases). Per germline, CDR1 MDHEN and CDR2 SYDVKM. The CDR3 is 13 residues long. Trimming removed 2 bases from V and 6 bases from J, with 11 bases in between. CDR3 nucleotide sequence: TGTGCCAGCAGTTTAAACAGGTTGCGCGAGCAGTACTTC. Residues: CASSLNRLREQYF.

CDR3 region: CASTGLSLNTGELFF. The CDR3 bases are TGTGCCAGCACCGGACTGTCTTTAAACACCGGGGAGCTGTTTTTT. V gene TRBV6-1 combines with J gene TRBJ2-2, with a possible D match to TRBD2 (5 bases). V lost 7 bases to trimming and J lost 2 bases, with 14 bases between them. This CDR3 spans 15 amino acids. Germline CDR1 MNHNS, CDR2 SASEGT.

This sequence joins TRBV7-8 and TRBJ2-1; 8 bases are shared with TRBD2. The V gene's germline CDR1 is SGHVS and CDR2 FQNEAQ. There are 15 residues in the CDR3. J lost 9 bases, V lost 5 bases, and 12 bases had no gene match. The CDR3 here is CASSPVMAGGSEQFF. Here the CDR3 DNA reads TGTGCCAGCAGCCCGGTGATGGCGGGAGGCAGTGAGCAGTTCTTC.

This clone was observed a few times. The chain links TRBV27 to TRBJ2-2, with D possibly TRBD1 on 5 matching bases. The germline V and J ends were trimmed by 4 bases and 4 bases, with 10 bases remaining between them. CDR3 length: 14 amino acids. CDR1 MNHEY and CDR2 SMNVEV come from the germline V gene (reference sequence). The DNA of the CDR3 is TGTGCCAGCAGTTCGGCTAGGGGCACCGGGGAGCTGTTTTTT. Translated, it gives CASSSARGTGELFF.

This chain joins TRBV7-2 and TRBJ1-2, with 10 bases aligning to TRBD1. The junction had 5 bases not matched to a gene; V was cut back by 0 bases and J by 4 bases. The germline V gene encodes CDR1 SGHTA and CDR2 FQGNSA. The CDR3 totals 16 residues. CDR3 bases: TGTGCCAGCAGCTTAGCCGGACAGGGGGTTGGCTATGGCTACACCTTC. It translates to CASSLAGQGVGYGYTF.

The rearrangement links TRBV6-6 to TRBJ2-7, with 10 nucleotides matching TRBD2. The V and J ends lost 0 bases and 1 base, in that order; junction bases with no gene match: 3. The length of the CDR3 is 16 residues. The germline V gene encodes CDR1 MNHNY and CDR2 SVGAGI (reference sequence). The CDR3 bases are TGTGCCAGCAGTTACTCGTTAGCGGGGGGTTCCTACGAGCAGTACTTC. Residues: CASSYSLAGGSYEQYF.

The CDR3 here is CASSILGQGRYGELFF. CDR3 in DNA: TGTGCCAGCAGCATCTTGGGACAGGGGCGATACGGGGAGCTGTTTTTT. V and J are TRBV9 and TRBJ2-2, with TRBD1 matching 10 bases. Unmatched junction bases numbered 10, after V lost 4 bases and J lost 7 bases. The CDR3 is made up of 16 amino acids. Germline V gene lookup returns CDR1 SGDLS and CDR2 YYNGEE.

This clone was observed a few times. CDR3 sequence (DNA): TGCGCCAGCAGTGTAGGAGGGGCTAACTATGGCTACACCTTC. Its translation: CASSVGGANYGYTF. The chain recombines TRBV10-2 with TRBJ1-2; D might be TRBD1 (5 bases). Trimming left V 4 bases short and J 0 bases short, with 9 bases between. The length of the CDR3 is 14 residues. Germline CDR1 is WSHSY and CDR2 is SAAADI.